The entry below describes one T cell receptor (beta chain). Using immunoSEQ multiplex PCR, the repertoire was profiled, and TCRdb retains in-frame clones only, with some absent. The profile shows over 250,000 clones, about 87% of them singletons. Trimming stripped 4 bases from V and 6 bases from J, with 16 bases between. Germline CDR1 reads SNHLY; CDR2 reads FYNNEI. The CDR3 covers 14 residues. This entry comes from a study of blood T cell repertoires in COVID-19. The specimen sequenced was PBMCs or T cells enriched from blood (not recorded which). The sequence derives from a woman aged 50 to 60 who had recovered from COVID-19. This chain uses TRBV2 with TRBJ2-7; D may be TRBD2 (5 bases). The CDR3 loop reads CASSVDYEGAEQYF. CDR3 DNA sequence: TGTGCCAGCAGTGTCGACTACGAGGGCGCCGAGCAGTACTTC.